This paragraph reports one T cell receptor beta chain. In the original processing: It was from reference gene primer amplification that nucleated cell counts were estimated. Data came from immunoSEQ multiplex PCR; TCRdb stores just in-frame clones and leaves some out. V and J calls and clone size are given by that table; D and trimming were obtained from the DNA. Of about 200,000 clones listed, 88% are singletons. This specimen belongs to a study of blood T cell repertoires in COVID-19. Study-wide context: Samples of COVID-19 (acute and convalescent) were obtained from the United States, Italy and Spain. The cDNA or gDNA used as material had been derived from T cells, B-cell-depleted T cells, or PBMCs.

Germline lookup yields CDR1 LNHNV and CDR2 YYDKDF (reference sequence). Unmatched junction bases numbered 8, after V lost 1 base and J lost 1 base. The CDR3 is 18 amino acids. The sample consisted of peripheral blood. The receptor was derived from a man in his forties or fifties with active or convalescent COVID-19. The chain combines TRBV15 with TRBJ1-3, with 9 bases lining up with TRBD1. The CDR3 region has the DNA TGTGCCACCAGCAGAGGACAGGGGGTCATCGAATCTGGAAACACCATATATTTT. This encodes CATSRGQGVIESGNTIYF.